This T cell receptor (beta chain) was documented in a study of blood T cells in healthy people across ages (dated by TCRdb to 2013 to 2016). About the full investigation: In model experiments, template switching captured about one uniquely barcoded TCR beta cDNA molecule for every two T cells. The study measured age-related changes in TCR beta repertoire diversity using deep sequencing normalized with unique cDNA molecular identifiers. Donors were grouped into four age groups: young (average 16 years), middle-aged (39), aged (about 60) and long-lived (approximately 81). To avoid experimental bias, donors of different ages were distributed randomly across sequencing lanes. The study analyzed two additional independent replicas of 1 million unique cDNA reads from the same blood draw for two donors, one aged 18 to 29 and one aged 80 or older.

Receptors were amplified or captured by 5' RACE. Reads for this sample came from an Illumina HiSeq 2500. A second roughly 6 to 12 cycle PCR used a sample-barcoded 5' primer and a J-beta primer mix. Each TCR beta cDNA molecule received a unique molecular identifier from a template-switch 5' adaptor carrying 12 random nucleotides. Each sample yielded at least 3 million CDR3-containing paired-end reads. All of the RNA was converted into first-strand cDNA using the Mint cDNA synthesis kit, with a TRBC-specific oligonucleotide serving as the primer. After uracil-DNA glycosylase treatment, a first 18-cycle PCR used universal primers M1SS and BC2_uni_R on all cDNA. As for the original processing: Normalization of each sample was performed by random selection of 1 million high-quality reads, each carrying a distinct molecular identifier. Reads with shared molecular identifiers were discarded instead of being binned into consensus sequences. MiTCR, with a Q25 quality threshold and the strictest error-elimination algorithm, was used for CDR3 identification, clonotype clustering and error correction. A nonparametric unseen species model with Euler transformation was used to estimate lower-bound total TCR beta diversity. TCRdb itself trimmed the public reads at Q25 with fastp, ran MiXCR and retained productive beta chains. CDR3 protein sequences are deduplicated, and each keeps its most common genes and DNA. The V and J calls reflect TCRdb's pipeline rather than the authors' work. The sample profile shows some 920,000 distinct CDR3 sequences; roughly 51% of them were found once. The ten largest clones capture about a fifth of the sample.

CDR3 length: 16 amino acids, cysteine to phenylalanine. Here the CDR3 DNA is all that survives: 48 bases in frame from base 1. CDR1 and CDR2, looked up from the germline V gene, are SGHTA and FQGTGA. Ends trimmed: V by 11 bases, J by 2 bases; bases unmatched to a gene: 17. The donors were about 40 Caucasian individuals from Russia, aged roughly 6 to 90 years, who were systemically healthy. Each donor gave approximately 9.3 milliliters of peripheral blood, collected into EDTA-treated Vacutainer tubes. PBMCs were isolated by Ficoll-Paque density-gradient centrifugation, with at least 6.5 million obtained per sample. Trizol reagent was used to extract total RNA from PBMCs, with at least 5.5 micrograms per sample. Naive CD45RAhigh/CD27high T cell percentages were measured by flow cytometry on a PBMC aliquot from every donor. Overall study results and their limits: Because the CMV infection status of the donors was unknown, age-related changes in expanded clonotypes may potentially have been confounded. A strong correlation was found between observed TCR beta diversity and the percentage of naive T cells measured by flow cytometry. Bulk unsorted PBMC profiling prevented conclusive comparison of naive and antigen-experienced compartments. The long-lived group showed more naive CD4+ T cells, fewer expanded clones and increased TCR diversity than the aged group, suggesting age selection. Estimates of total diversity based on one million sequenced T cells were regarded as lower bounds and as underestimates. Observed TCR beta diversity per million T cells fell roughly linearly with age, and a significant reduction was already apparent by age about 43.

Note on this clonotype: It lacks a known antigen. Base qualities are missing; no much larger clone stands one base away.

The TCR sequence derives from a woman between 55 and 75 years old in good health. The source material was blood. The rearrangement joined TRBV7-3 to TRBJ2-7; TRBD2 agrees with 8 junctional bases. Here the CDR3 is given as CAGIQGAGGPPYEQYF. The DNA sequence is TGTGCCGGAATCCAAGGTGCGGGGGGCCCGCCCTACGAGCAGTACTTC.